This T cell receptor beta chain was captured by sequencing in a study of T cell responses to AZD1222 COVID-19 vaccine. Study outcomes and limitations: It should be noted that donors were predominantly white British and more often female, and clonal diversity was possibly underestimated.

Germline V lookup: CDR1 SNHLY, CDR2 FYNNEI. CDR3 length: 15 residues. Trimming removed 6 bases at V and 0 bases at J, with 12 bases between. The method was immunoSEQ multiplex PCR; TCRdb's version includes in-frame clones alone and lacks a portion of them. The repertoire holds around 96,000 clones, with about nine tenths as singletons. A single count supports this clone. Its specificity is unknown. The TCR sequence derives from an adult who received the AZD1222 COVID-19 vaccine. The sequencing here drew on peripheral blood, taken 28 days after the second AZD1222 dose. This chain uses TRBV2 with TRBJ2-1; no definite D call. The CDR3 nucleotides read TGTGCCAGCAGGAGAGGACGTAGCTCCTACAATGAGCAGTTCTTC. Translated: CASRRGRSSYNEQFF.